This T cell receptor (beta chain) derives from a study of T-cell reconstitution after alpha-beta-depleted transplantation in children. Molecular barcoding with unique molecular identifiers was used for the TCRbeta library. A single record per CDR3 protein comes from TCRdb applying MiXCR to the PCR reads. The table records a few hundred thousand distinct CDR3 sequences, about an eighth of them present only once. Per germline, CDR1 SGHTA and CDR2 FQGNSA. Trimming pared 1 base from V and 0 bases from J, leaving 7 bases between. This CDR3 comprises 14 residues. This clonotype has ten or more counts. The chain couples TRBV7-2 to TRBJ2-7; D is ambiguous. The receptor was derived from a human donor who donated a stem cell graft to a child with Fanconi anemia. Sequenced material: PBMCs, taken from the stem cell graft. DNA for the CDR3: TGTGCCAGCAGCTTAGATTATAGCTCCTACGAGCAGTACTTC. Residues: CASSLDYSSYEQYF.